Following are 23 T cell receptor beta chains from one sample sequenced in a study of CD8 T cells in Susac syndrome. When the RNA was reverse transcribed, random hexamers were used with an input of roughly 0.5 to 1 ug. TCRdb re-called the immunoSEQ multiplex PCR reads through MiXCR, storing one row per CDR3 protein. This sample has tens of thousands of distinct CDR3 sequences, with 90% to 95% found just once. Sequencing was done on a sample of CD8+ T cells from PBMCs. These receptors were obtained from a human donor with multiple sclerosis.

This chain joins TRBV24-1 and TRBJ2-7, with no clear D. The CDR3 runs to 12 residues. CDR1 is KGHDR and CDR2 is SFDVKD in the germline V gene. V was cut by 0 bases and J by 4 bases, with 3 bases left in between. CDR3 in amino acids: CATSDLGYEQYF. The DNA for the CDR3 is TGTGCCACCAGTGATTTGGGGTACGAGCAGTACTTC.

The chain has TRBV4-3 and TRBJ2-4; 7 bases fit TRBD1. Germline V gene sequence: CDR1 LGHNA, CDR2 YSLEER. Unmatched junction bases numbered 4, after V lost 4 bases and J lost 1 base. The CDR3 is 15 amino acids. The CDR3 nucleotides read TGCGCCAGCAGCCGTACAGGGGATGCCAAAAACATTCAGTACTTC. As protein: CASSRTGDAKNIQYF.

V gene TRBV30 combines with J gene TRBJ1-1, with D possibly being TRBD1 (5 bases). Per germline, CDR1 GTSNPN and CDR2 SVGIG (reference sequence). The CDR3 contains 14 residues. Trimming took off 0 bases at V and 3 bases at J, with 11 bases between the two ends. DNA of the CDR3: TGTGCCTGGAGTGTGATGAGGGGTTACACTGAAGCTTTCTTT. It specifies CAWSVMRGYTEAFF.

V gene TRBV28 combines with J gene TRBJ2-1, with 9 bases matching TRBD2. CDR1 is MDHEN and CDR2 is SYDVKM in the germline V gene. The CDR3 has 16 residues. V was clipped by 3 bases and J by 2 bases; unmatched bases: 5. As DNA, the CDR3 is TGTGCCAGCAGTTTCCCGACTAGCGGAGCCTACAATGAGCAGTTCTTC. Its translation: CASSFPTSGAYNEQFF.

The gene calls are TRBV11-2 and TRBJ1-1; D is unresolved. Germline V gene sequence: CDR1 SGHAT, CDR2 FQNNGV. This CDR3 comprises 14 residues. Between the trimmed V and J ends, which lost 0 bases and 5 bases, there was a span of 10 bases. The CDR3 protein is CASSLEGRYTEAFF. In nucleotides, the CDR3 is TGTGCCAGCAGCTTAGAAGGGAGGTATACTGAAGCTTTCTTT.

The chain employs TRBV28 and TRBJ2-3, with TRBD2 matching over 9 bases. The CDR3 is made up of 16 amino acids. Germline V gene lookup returns CDR1 MDHEN and CDR2 SYDVKM. The trim removed 1 base at V and 2 bases at J, leaving 4 bases unmatched. The CDR3 DNA follows: TGTGCCAGCAGTTTATTGGCGGGAGGGATCACAGATACGCAGTATTTT. Translated: CASSLLAGGITDTQYF. The full variable domain, its missing parts supplied by reference TRBV28 and TRBJ2-3, is DVKVTQSSRYLVKRTGEKVFLECVQDMDHENMFWYRQDPGLGLRLIYFSYDVKMKEKGDIPEGYSVSREKKERFSLILESASTNQTSMYLCASSLLAGGITDTQYFGPGTRLTVL.

The chain employs TRBV4-3 and TRBJ2-1, with D perhaps matching TRBD2 (6 bases). Germline CDR1 is LGHNA and CDR2 is YSLEER. The CDR3 has 18 residues. V shed 0 bases and J shed 7 bases, with 22 bases lying between them. As DNA, the CDR3 is TGCGCCAGCAGCCAAGATAGCCAGCGGGTAGGGGTCGATAATGAGCAGTTCTTC. Its translation: CASSQDSQRVGVDNEQFF.

The chain employs TRBV6-5 and TRBJ2-2; TRBD2 is a possible D gene (5 bases). Looked up from germline, CDR1 is MNHEY and CDR2 is SVGAGI. V lost 2 bases to trimming and J lost 0 bases, with 13 bases between them. This CDR3 is 17 amino acids long. The CDR3 protein is CASSYTRGWPNTGELFF. CDR3 coding DNA: TGTGCCAGCAGTTACACTCGGGGATGGCCGAACACCGGGGAGCTGTTTTTT.

V is TRBV28 and J is TRBJ2-1; TRBD2 aligns across 10 bases. The CDR3 extends over 17 amino acids. The J segment lost 4 bases and the V segment lost 5 bases, leaving 11 bases of the junction unmatched. The V gene's germline CDR1 is MDHEN and CDR2 SYDVKM. CDR3 in amino acids: CASSPVEREGRYNEQFF. The CDR3 region has the DNA TGTGCCAGCAGTCCCGTAGAGCGGGAGGGCCGGTACAATGAGCAGTTCTTC.

The chain recombines TRBV28 with TRBJ2-5; D ambiguous. The CDR3 loop spans 14 amino acids. Trimming took off 6 bases at V and 0 bases at J, with 11 bases between the two ends. Germline V gene data show CDR1 as MDHEN and CDR2 as SYDVKM. The CDR3 sequence: CASSGEFYQETQYF. For the CDR3, the DNA is TGTGCCAGCAGCGGCGAGTTCTACCAAGAGACCCAGTACTTC.

The V and J genes are TRBV11-2 and TRBJ2-3; D not certain. Germline-derived CDR1 and CDR2 are SGHAT and FQNNGV. This CDR3 spans 15 amino acids. V gave up 5 bases and J gave up 2 bases, with 14 bases separating them. CDR3 DNA sequence: TGTGCCAGCAGCAAAAACTCGTACAACACAGATACGCAGTATTTT. Protein product: CASSKNSYNTDTQYF.

The genes are TRBV27 and TRBJ2-7; D gene ambiguous. Trimming cost V 5 bases and J 0 bases, with 5 bases left between them. CDR3 length equals 12 residues. CDR1 is MNHEY, CDR2 SMNVEV, per germline (reference sequence). The CDR3 region has the DNA TGTGCCAGCAGTCCCCCCTCCTACGAGCAGTACTTC. Translation: CASSPPSYEQYF.

The chain carries TRBV10-1 and TRBJ2-7, with D unresolved. The CDR3 runs to 13 residues. Germline V gene sequence: CDR1 WNHNN, CDR2 SYGVQD (reference sequence). The V end was cut by 0 bases, the J end by 3 bases, with 6 bases between. In DNA form, the CDR3 reads TGCGCCAGCAGTGAGTCGAGTGGCTACGAGCAGTACTTC. It specifies CASSESSGYEQYF.

The chain links TRBV7-7 to TRBJ1-1; D remains ambiguous. Germline CDR1 reads SSHAT; CDR2 reads FNYEAQ (reference sequence). Trimming took 0 bases from V and 1 from J, leaving 3 bases between them. The CDR3 sequence is 13 residues long. The CDR3 bases are TGTGCCAGCAGCTTAGCTCCGAACACTGAAGCTTTCTTT. Amino acids: CASSLAPNTEAFF.

The chain recombines TRBV10-3 with TRBJ2-3, with 7 bases fitting TRBD2. Germline V lookup: CDR1 ENHRY, CDR2 SYGVKD. V shed 6 bases, J shed 5 bases, and the junction held 14 bases outside the gene matches. The CDR3 covers 16 residues. CDR3 sequence: CAISPRKAGSKDTQYF. The DNA for the CDR3 is TGTGCCATCAGCCCCCGGAAAGCGGGGAGTAAAGATACGCAGTATTTT.

This chain connects TRBV4-1 to TRBJ2-1; TRBD1 might be the D (5 bases). V was clipped by 4 bases and J by 5 bases, with 9 bases between them. Germline-derived CDR1 and CDR2 are MGHRA and YSYEKL. The CDR3 runs 13 residues. CDR3 in amino acids: CASSPRRDNEQFF. CDR3 DNA sequence: TGCGCCAGCAGCCCCCGCAGGGACAATGAGCAGTTCTTC.

The V and J genes are TRBV7-2 and TRBJ1-2, with D unresolved. Germline values: CDR1 SGHTA, CDR2 FQGNSA. With 5 bases removed from V and 8 bases from J, the gap between germline ends came to 21 bases. This CDR3 has 15 residues. The CDR3 bases are TGTGCCAGCAGCCATCCCGGGATGCCGACTATGGGCTACACCTTC. Protein product: CASSHPGMPTMGYTF. The full variable domain, completed using reference TRBV7-2 and TRBJ1-2, is GAGVSQSPSNKVTEKGKDVELRCDPISGHTALYWYRQSLGQGLEFLIYFQGNSAPDKSGLPSDRFSAERTGGSVSTLTIQRTQQEDSAVYLCASSHPGMPTMGYTFGSGTRLTVV.

Written as DNA, the CDR3 is TGTGCCAGCCGCCGGGGGGGCGATGAGCAGTTCTTC. It encodes CASRRGGDEQFF. The rearrangement links TRBV13 to TRBJ2-1; TRBD2 matches at 8 bases. CDR1 is PRHDT, CDR2 FYEKMQ, per germline (reference sequence). J lost 8 bases, V lost 8 bases, and 5 bases had no gene match. This CDR3 contains 12 residues.

The rearrangement uses TRBV11-2 and TRBJ2-1; 13 bases are shared with TRBD2. The CDR3 runs 17 residues. V gave up 6 bases and J gave up 4 bases; unmatched junction bases: 9. Germline V lookup: CDR1 SGHAT, CDR2 FQNNGV. As DNA, the CDR3 is TGTGCCAGCAGGGGGGGTGGGACTAGCGGGATATACAATGAGCAGTTCTTC. Encoded protein: CASRGGGTSGIYNEQFF. The whole variable domain, remainder taken from reference TRBV11-2 and TRBJ2-1, is EAGVAQSPRYKIIEKRQSVAFWCNPISGHATLYWYQQILGQGPKLLIQFQNNGVVDDSQLPKDRFSAERLKGVDSTLKIQPAKLEDSAVYLCASRGGGTSGIYNEQFFGPGTRLTVL.

The V gene is TRBV25-1, the J gene TRBJ2-5; D is perhaps TRBD2 (5 bases). V gave up 2 bases and J gave up 5 bases, with 9 bases separating them. Germline CDR1 is MGHDK and CDR2 is SYGVNS. The CDR3 runs 13 residues. As DNA, the CDR3 is TGTGCCAGCAGTGAAACCGGCGGGGAGACCCAGTACTTC. Protein: CASSETGGETQYF.

This rearrangement joins TRBV27 to TRBJ2-1; D is ambiguous. The CDR3 sequence is 12 residues long. Germline loops: CDR1 MNHEY, CDR2 SMNVEV (reference sequence). V lost 6 bases and J lost 0, with 3 bases in between. Here the CDR3 reads CASSHSYNEQFF. Written as DNA, the CDR3 is TGTGCCAGCAGCCACTCCTACAATGAGCAGTTCTTC.

The chain carries TRBV11-2 and TRBJ2-1, with TRBD2 matching 14 bases. CDR3 length equals 18 residues. Looked up from germline, CDR1 is SGHAT and CDR2 is FQNNGV. The V and J ends lost 4 bases and 14 bases, in that order; junction bases with no gene match: 19. CDR3 amino acids: CASSSSSDGGLAGASEFF. In nucleotides, the CDR3 is TGTGCCAGCAGCTCGTCTTCCGACGGGGGACTAGCGGGAGCCTCGGAGTTCTTC.

This rearrangement joins TRBV20-1 to TRBJ1-1; D uncertain. V lost 3 bases to trimming and J lost 3 bases, with 14 bases between them. CDR3 length equals 14 residues. Per the germline V gene, CDR1 is DFQATT and CDR2 is SNEGSKA (reference sequence). The CDR3 region is CSASNRFRYTEAFF. In DNA, the CDR3 is TGCAGTGCTAGTAACCGGTTTAGATACACTGAAGCTTTCTTT.